The source of this TCR beta chain is a study of blood T cell repertoires in COVID-19. CDR3 length: 15 amino acids. Germline V CDR1 and CDR2: MGHDK, SYGVNS. V trimming: 5 bases; J trimming: 6 bases; junction bases outside the gene matches: 7. Assay used: immunoSEQ multiplex PCR; TCRdb lists only in-frame clones, some missing. The sample carries hundreds of thousands of clones, about 91% recorded once. The clonotype originates from a woman in her sixties or seventies with acute or convalescent COVID-19. The sequencing sample was made of peripheral blood. This chain uses TRBV25-1 with TRBJ2-1, with 10 bases identical to TRBD2. The CDR3: CASSPLAGASNEQFF. The DNA of the CDR3 is TGTGCCAGCAGTCCTCTAGCGGGAGCATCCAATGAGCAGTTCTTC. Looking up the rest from reference TRBV25-1 and TRBJ2-1 gives the full variable domain: EADIYQTPRYLVIGTGKKITLECSQTMGHDKMYWYQQDPGMELHLIHYSYGVNSTEKGDLSSESTVSRIRTEHFPLTLESARPSHTSQYLCASSPLAGASNEQFFGPGTRLTVL.